A single sample gave rise to the 17 T cell receptor beta chains below, sequenced in a study of blood T cell repertoires in COVID-19. Sequenced by immunoSEQ multiplex PCR; TCRdb stores in-frame clones only, minus some. The table lists over 20,000 clones, 80% to 95% of them singletons. The sequenced sample consisted of peripheral blood. These receptors all come from a human donor in a cohort sampled during active COVID-19.

The chain couples TRBV27 to TRBJ2-3, with no clear D. From germline, CDR1 is MNHEY and CDR2 SMNVEV (reference sequence). Trimming left V 5 bases short and J 6 bases short, with 12 bases between. This CDR3 contains 13 residues. CDR3 region: CASSPLGTDTQYF. CDR3 in DNA: TGTGCCAGCAGTCCGCTAGGAACTGATACGCAGTATTTT.

The V gene is TRBV2, the J gene TRBJ1-5; perhaps TRBD1 as D (6 bases). This CDR3 region has 14 residues. Germline lookup yields CDR1 SNHLY and CDR2 FYNNEI. The ends were cut back, 7 bases at V and 3 bases at J, with 13 bases in the middle. The CDR3 DNA sequence: TGTGCCAGCAAGGGGGGGACGTCCAATCAGCCCCAGCATTTT. Translation: CASKGGTSNQPQHF.

The count of this clone is one. The chain joins TRBV5-1 to TRBJ2-7, with D tentatively TRBD2 (6 bases). V was pared by 0 bases and J by 4 bases, with 11 bases between. This CDR3 is 14 amino acids long. CDR1 and CDR2 (germline): SGHRS, YFSETQ. The CDR3 spells CASSLAGGEYEQYF. The CDR3 region has the DNA TGCGCCAGCAGCTTGGCGGGCGGGGAGTACGAGCAGTACTTC. Looking up the rest from reference TRBV5-1 and TRBJ2-7 gives the full variable domain: KAGVTQTPRYLIKTRGQQVTLSCSPISGHRSVSWYQQTPGQGLQFLFEYFSETQRNKGNFPGRFSGRQFSNSRSEMNVSTLELGDSALYLCASSLAGGEYEQYFGPGTRLTVT.

The CDR3 spells CASSPGLAGAPYEQYF. The CDR3 DNA sequence: TGTGCCAGCAGCCCCGGACTAGCGGGAGCCCCCTACGAGCAGTACTTC. V is TRBV27 and J is TRBJ2-7; 13 bases are a match to TRBD2. Germline V gene lookup returns CDR1 MNHEY and CDR2 SMNVEV (reference sequence). V shed 6 bases and J 2 bases; nucleotides not matched to a gene: 7. This CDR3 spans 16 amino acids.

CDR3 coding DNA: TGTGCCAGCAGCCCGCGGAGCGGGTTCTACGAGCAGTACTTC. It is translated as CASSPRSGFYEQYF. The chain uses TRBV11-3 and TRBJ2-7; a weak D match, TRBD2 (6 bases). The CDR3 runs to 14 residues. Germline CDR1 SGHNT, CDR2 YENEEA. Trimming pared 5 bases from V and 3 bases from J, leaving 14 bases between.

This chain uses TRBV6-5 with TRBJ1-5; 8 bases map to TRBD1. Trimming at V came to 7 bases and at J to 4 bases, leaving 6 bases not matched to a gene. There are 14 residues in the CDR3. Germline loops: CDR1 MNHEY, CDR2 SVGAGI. The CDR3 bases are TGTGCCAGCAAGGACAGGGACTTTAATCAGCCCCAGCATTTT. Its translation is CASKDRDFNQPQHF.

The rearrangement uses TRBV29-1 and TRBJ2-1, with D perhaps matching TRBD2 (6 bases). CDR1 is SQVTM, CDR2 ANQGSEA, per germline. The CDR3 extends over 13 amino acids. The V gene lost 0 bases and the J gene lost 9 bases, with 12 bases spanning the gap. DNA of the CDR3: TGCAGCGTTGAAGATGTAGGGACTGTTGAGCAGTTCTTC. This codes for CSVEDVGTVEQFF.

V and J are TRBV11-3 and TRBJ2-3, with TRBD2 as a possible D gene (6 bases). CDR1 is SGHNT and CDR2 is YENEEA in the germline V gene. There are 14 residues in the CDR3. Trimming removed 4 bases at V and 5 bases at J, with 13 bases between. This CDR3 reads CASSSDGGVDTQYF. The CDR3 DNA is TGTGCCAGCAGCTCCGATGGAGGGGTAGATACGCAGTATTTT.

The chain combines TRBV2 with TRBJ2-3; D ambiguous. Germline CDR1 reads SNHLY; CDR2 reads FYNNEI. V was clipped by 1 base and J by 1 base, with 3 bases between them. This CDR3 comprises 13 residues. This CDR3 reads CASSEGGTDTQYF. DNA of the CDR3: TGTGCCAGCAGTGAAGGCGGCACAGATACGCAGTATTTT.

The chain couples TRBV9 to TRBJ1-4; D perhaps matches TRBD1 (6 bases). Trimming took 4 bases from V and 10 from J, leaving 14 bases between them. The CDR3 sequence is 13 residues long. Germline CDR1 is SGDLS and CDR2 is YYNGEE. This CDR3 is CASSSRPGAKLFF. CDR3 DNA sequence: TGTGCCAGCAGCTCAAGGCCAGGGGCAAAACTGTTTTTT.

The V gene is TRBV7-9, the J gene TRBJ1-1; possibly TRBD1 for D (5 bases). Germline CDR1 reads SEHNR; CDR2 reads FQNEAQ (reference sequence). This CDR3 contains 16 residues. V was pared by 6 bases and J by 2 bases, with 19 bases between. Written as DNA, the CDR3 is TGTGCCAGCAGTCCCCCCTCGGAGGGGCCAAACACTGAAGCTTTCTTT. It encodes CASSPPSEGPNTEAFF. Using reference TRBV7-9 and TRBJ1-1 for the parts outside the CDR3, the full variable domain is DTGVSQNPRHKITKRGQNVTFRCDPISEHNRLYWYRQTLGQGPEFLTYFQNEAQLEKSRLLSDRFSAERPKGSFSTLEIQRTEQGDSAMYLCASSPPSEGPNTEAFFGQGTRLTVV.

The chain is built from TRBV6-5 and TRBJ2-7; 9 bases line up with TRBD2. Germline CDR1 and CDR2: MNHEY and SVGAGI. The CDR3 covers 14 residues. V lost 7 bases, J lost 6 bases, and 10 bases stayed unmatched. This CDR3 reads CASKPGLAGREQYF. The CDR3 DNA reads TGTGCCAGCAAACCGGGACTAGCAGGTCGCGAGCAGTACTTC.

To note about this clone: The junction differs from germline at one of its ends, possibly a read error. V and J are TRBV28 and TRBJ2-7; TRBD2 matches 11 bases. The CDR3 runs to 12 residues. Germline-derived CDR1 and CDR2 are MDHEN and SYDVKM. The CDR3 DNA reads TGTGCCAGCAGTTTCCGTAGCGGGAGGGCCGTATTC. Amino acid sequence: CASSFRSGRAVF.

This sequence joins TRBV5-5 and TRBJ1-2; D may be TRBD1 (5 bases). The germline V gene encodes CDR1 SGHKS and CDR2 YYEKEE (reference sequence). Trimming shortened V by 4 bases and J by 3 bases, and 16 bases separated the two germline ends. The CDR3 sequence is 15 residues long. Written as DNA, the CDR3 is TGTGCCAGCAGCCTTCGCTGGGGCTTGGACTATGGCTACACCTTC. It specifies CASSLRWGLDYGYTF.

The V gene is TRBV6-1, the J gene TRBJ2-1, with 8 bases fitting TRBD1. Germline values: CDR1 MNHNS, CDR2 SASEGT. The CDR3 sequence is 15 residues long. J was trimmed by 5 bases and V by 6 bases; bases with no gene match: 9. The CDR3 DNA sequence: TGTGCCAGCAGAGATGGAACAGGGGGAGACAATGAGCAGTTCTTC. It codes for CASRDGTGGDNEQFF.

This clone has only a few counts. The chain uses TRBV11-3 and TRBJ1-1; maybe TRBD1 (6 bases). CDR1 is SGHNT, CDR2 YENEEA, per germline. The CDR3 sequence is 17 residues long. V dropped 0 bases and J dropped 10 bases, with 24 bases sitting between them. CDR3 nucleotides: TGTGCCAGCAGCTTAGATTCCCTAGGTGAGGGACAAAGGGGAGCTTTCTTT. Protein sequence: CASSLDSLGEGQRGAFF.

The rearrangement joins TRBV7-2 to TRBJ1-1, with unresolved D. This CDR3 is built from 14 residues. V shed 1 base and J shed 1 base, with 7 bases lying between them. Germline CDR1 reads SGHTA; CDR2 reads FQGNSA. This chain's CDR3 is CASSLGGPNTEAFF. Here the CDR3 DNA reads TGTGCCAGCAGCTTAGGCGGTCCGAACACTGAAGCTTTCTTT.